These 25 T cell receptor beta chains came from one sample sequenced in a study of early T cells in non-severe SARS-CoV-2 infection. One entry per CDR3 protein, called by TCRdb with MiXCR from the 5' RACE reads. The sample carries roughly 90,000 distinct CDR3 sequences, 11% to 15% recorded once. Sequenced: whole blood. These receptors all come from an adult who was a healthcare worker with PCR-confirmed SARS-CoV-2 infection or an uninfected control (not recorded which).

The gene calls are TRBV19 and TRBJ2-3; 9 bases map to TRBD2. The CDR3 sequence is 15 residues long. In germline, CDR1 is LNHDA, CDR2 SQIVND (reference sequence). J was trimmed by 3 bases and V by 3 bases; bases with no gene match: 4. CDR3 region: CASSIGTSQTDTQYF. The CDR3 DNA follows: TGTGCCAGTAGTATCGGGACTAGCCAGACAGATACGCAGTATTTT.

Only a few counts were recorded for this clonotype. The chain joins TRBV6-6 to TRBJ1-4; D unresolved. Germline V gene data show CDR1 as MNHNY and CDR2 as SVGAGI (reference sequence). V shed 6 bases and J shed 5 bases, with 16 bases lying between them. CDR3 size: 15 residues. The CDR3 reads CASSPAQPQNEKLFF. In DNA form, the CDR3 reads TGTGCCAGCAGCCCCGCCCAGCCCCAGAATGAAAAACTGTTTTTT.

V gene TRBV5-1 combines with J gene TRBJ2-5; D is perhaps TRBD1 or TRBD2 (5 bases each). CDR3 size: 13 residues. CDR1 and CDR2 from the germline V gene are SGHRS and YFSETQ. Trimming removed 4 bases from V and 3 bases from J, with 10 bases in between. This chain's CDR3 is CASSIGTKETQYF. The CDR3 DNA reads TGCGCCAGCAGCATCGGGACCAAAGAGACCCAGTACTTC.

This clonotype was counted ten times or more. The junction and the germline gene differ at one end; a read error may be behind it. The CDR3 nucleotides read TGTGCTAGCAGCTTATCCAAGACCGGGGAGCTGTTTTTT. Its protein is CASSLSKTGELFF. The chain carries TRBV7-7 and TRBJ2-2; D is uncertain. Germline CDR1 is SSHAT and CDR2 is FNYEAQ (reference sequence). There are 13 residues in the CDR3. Together with reference TRBV7-7 and TRBJ2-2, the CDR3 gives the full variable domain: GAGVSQSPRYKVTKRGQDVTLRCDPISSHATLYWYQQALGQGPEFLTYFNYEAQPDKSGLPSDRFSAERPEGSISTLTIQRTEQRDSAMYRCASSLSKTGELFFGEGSRLTVL.

This clonotype was detected only a few times. The V and J genes are TRBV29-1 and TRBJ2-1; D might be TRBD2 (6 bases). The CDR3 covers 13 residues. Per the germline V gene, CDR1 is SQVTM and CDR2 is ANQGSEA. V lost 7 bases, J lost 10 bases, and 20 bases lay in between. CDR3 sequence: CSAERAGLGEQFF. CDR3 coding DNA: TGCAGCGCCGAGAGGGCGGGACTGGGGGAGCAGTTCTTC.

This clonotype was counted ten times or more. This rearrangement joins TRBV20-1 to TRBJ2-4, with 9 nucleotides matching TRBD2. The CDR3 extends over 15 amino acids. Germline V gene lookup returns CDR1 DFQATT and CDR2 SNEGSKA (reference sequence). V was clipped by 6 bases and J by 1 base; unmatched bases: 7. The CDR3 nucleotides read TGCAGTGCCCCCGCGGCGGGAGGGGCCAAAAACATTCAGTACTTC. Its protein is CSAPAAGGAKNIQYF.

The genes are TRBV10-2 and TRBJ1-5; a possible D gene is TRBD1 (5 bases). The CDR3 loop spans 13 amino acids. Trimming removed 0 bases at V and 11 bases at J, with 11 bases between. CDR1 and CDR2 from the germline V gene are WSHSY and SAAADI. The CDR3 sequence: CASSESGGLAQHF. The CDR3 DNA reads TGCGCCAGCAGTGAGTCTGGGGGTCTGGCCCAGCATTTT.

This clonotype was seen a few times. J is TRBJ1-3 and V is TRBV5-5; 7 nucleotides match TRBD1. After removal of 2 bases from V and 0 bases from J, the junction contained 5 bases not matched to a gene. The CDR3 is made up of 16 amino acids. The V gene's germline CDR1 is SGHKS and CDR2 YYEKEE (reference sequence). The CDR3: CASSFGTANSGNTIYF. CDR3 nucleotide sequence: TGTGCCAGCAGCTTCGGGACAGCCAACTCTGGAAACACCATATATTTT.

This clonotype was found many times. CDR3 amino acids: CASISRSTKLGEQFF. The CDR3 coding sequence is TGTGCCAGCATCTCCAGGTCCACCAAACTGGGGGAGCAGTTCTTC. The chain recombines TRBV12-3 or TRBV12-4 with TRBJ2-1; D uncertain. V lost 7 bases, J lost 10 bases, and 23 bases lay in between. The CDR3 has 15 amino acids.

The chain is built from TRBV10-2 and TRBJ1-5; D is ambiguous. The germline gives CDR1 WSHSY, CDR2 SAAADI. Trimming took 6 bases from V and 5 from J, leaving 11 bases between them. CDR3 length: 13 residues. In nucleotides, the CDR3 is TGCGCCAGCAGAGGGCGGTTCGATCAGCCCCAGCATTTT. The encoded protein is CASRGRFDQPQHF.

The rearrangement links TRBV9 to TRBJ2-1; TRBD2 matches at 7 bases. V lost 3 bases and J lost 6; bases outside the gene matches: 12. Looked up from germline, CDR1 is SGDLS and CDR2 is YYNGEE. The CDR3 has 16 residues. CDR3 protein: CASSGVAGVVGNEQFF. CDR3 DNA: TGTGCCAGCAGCGGCGTTGCGGGAGTAGTTGGCAATGAGCAGTTCTTC.

By proportion, this clonotype is medium-sized. Mismatch with germline at one junction end may stem from a read error. This rearrangement joins TRBV7-6 to TRBJ2-5; D gene unclear. The germline V gene has CDR1 SGHVS and CDR2 FNYEAQ. The CDR3 is made up of 13 amino acids. CDR3 residues: CASSLTGPEAQYF. CDR3 nucleotides: TGTGCCAGCAGCTTAACCGGGCCAGAGGCCCAGTACTTC.

The chain uses TRBV21-1 and TRBJ2-1; the table assigns TRBD1, which was not confirmed against the DNA. TRBV21-1 is a pseudogene segment. The length of the CDR3 is 17 residues. CDR3: CASTLGWDKNSYNEQFF. The CDR3 DNA follows: TGTGCCAGCACCCTGGGGTGGGACAAGAACTCCTACAATGAGCAGTTCTTC.

With respect to this clonotype: With a much larger clone just one base away, this may be a read error. The rearrangement links TRBV5-6 to TRBJ2-5; tentative D call: TRBD1 (7 bases). V dropped 2 bases and J dropped 4 bases, with 15 bases sitting between them. From germline, CDR1 is SGHDT and CDR2 YYEEEE. This CDR3 has 15 amino acids. In DNA form, the CDR3 reads TGTGCCAGCAGCTTTGCCGGAGGGGGCGGAGAGACCCAGTACTTC. This encodes CASSFAGGGGETQYF. Drawing the rest from reference TRBV5-6 and TRBJ2-5, the complete variable domain is DAGVTQSPTHLIKTRGQQVTLRCSPKSGHDTVSWYQQALGQGPQFIFQYYEEEERQRGNFPDRFSGHQFPNYSSELNVNALLLGDSALYLCASSFAGGGGETQYFGPGTRLLVL.

J is TRBJ2-2 and V is TRBV7-3, with a possible D match to TRBD1 (7 bases). CDR1 SGHTA and CDR2 FQGTGA come from the germline V gene. Trimming cost V 1 base and J 1 base, with 10 bases left between them. The CDR3 loop spans 16 amino acids. The CDR3 DNA follows: TGTGCCAGCAGCTTAAGCGGGACAGTGAACACCGGGGAGCTGTTTTTT. Translating it yields CASSLSGTVNTGELFF. Filled out from reference TRBV7-3 and TRBJ2-2, the complete variable domain reads GAGVSQTPSNKVTEKGKYVELRCDPISGHTALYWYRQSLGQGPEFLIYFQGTGAADDSGLPNDRFFAVRPEGSVSTLKIQRTERGDSAVYLCASSLSGTVNTGELFFGEGSRLTVL.

Ten or more counts support this clonotype. The chain recombines TRBV27 with TRBJ1-1; no firm D call. The germline CDR1 and CDR2 sequences are MNHEY and SMNVEV (reference sequence). V dropped 5 bases and J dropped 0 bases, with 10 bases sitting between them. The CDR3 spans 14 residues. Here the CDR3 reads CASSPGPMNTEAFF. CDR3 sequence (DNA): TGTGCCAGCAGTCCCGGGCCGATGAACACTGAAGCTTTCTTT.

The chain joins TRBV14 to TRBJ1-1, with 10 bases that match TRBD1. Germline values: CDR1 SGHDN, CDR2 FVKESK. The CDR3 has 16 residues. Germline trimming cut 1 base from V and 11 bases from J; bases unmatched to any gene: 13. CDR3 region: CASSQGLLTGGGKAFF. CDR3 DNA sequence: TGTGCCAGCAGCCAAGGGCTCTTGACAGGGGGCGGGAAGGCTTTCTTT.

In this sample, this clonotype turned up many times. The chain employs TRBV20-1 and TRBJ2-5; D is undetermined. V was trimmed by 3 bases and J by 1 base, leaving 12 bases between them. The CDR3 covers 14 residues. Germline lookup yields CDR1 DFQATT and CDR2 SNEGSKA (reference sequence). CDR3 in DNA: TGCAGTGCTAGTGAAGTATTGGGCCAAGAGACCCAGTACTTC. It encodes CSASEVLGQETQYF.

This rearrangement joins TRBV10-3 to TRBJ2-5; D is undetermined. V was shortened by 2 bases and J by 0 bases, with 4 bases between the two germline ends. The germline V gene encodes CDR1 ENHRY and CDR2 SYGVKD. This CDR3 contains 13 residues. The DNA of the CDR3 is TGTGCCATCAGTGAGGGCTACCAAGAGACCCAGTACTTC. Protein product: CAISEGYQETQYF.

In this sample, this clonotype turned up many times. The chain couples TRBV6-2 or TRBV6-3 to TRBJ2-2; D ambiguous. The germline V and J ends were trimmed by 6 bases and 2 bases, with 16 bases remaining between them. The CDR3 runs 16 residues. Germline loops: CDR1 MNHEY, CDR2 SVGEGT. Here the CDR3 DNA reads TGTGCCAGCAGGCCTCGACCTAAATTTAACACCGGGGAGCTGTTTTTT. Translated, it gives CASRPRPKFNTGELFF.

This clonotype was detected many times. The chain couples TRBV18 to TRBJ2-2; a weak D match, TRBD2 (5 bases). Trimming removed 2 bases at V and 0 bases at J, with 10 bases between. From germline, CDR1 is KGHSH and CDR2 LQKENI. This CDR3 has 16 residues. The CDR3: CASSPMTITNTGELFF. The CDR3 DNA reads as TGTGCCAGCTCACCAATGACTATTACGAACACCGGGGAGCTGTTTTTT.

The rearrangement uses TRBV25-1 and TRBJ2-4, with 8 bases aligning to TRBD2. Unmatched junction bases numbered 4, after V lost 3 bases and J lost 3 bases. Germline V gives CDR1 MGHDK, CDR2 SYGVNS. The CDR3 is 15 residues long. The CDR3 reads CASSEAAGVKNIQYF. The CDR3 DNA is TGTGCCAGCAGTGAGGCAGCGGGAGTCAAAAACATTCAGTACTTC.

In its sample, this clonotype was seen many times. The chain joins TRBV11-2 to TRBJ2-3; D may be TRBD2 (5 bases). Germline lookup yields CDR1 SGHAT and CDR2 FQNNGV. Deletions cut 5 bases from V and 4 bases from J, with 19 bases between. The CDR3 runs 16 residues. CDR3 nucleotides: TGTGCCAGCAGCCCGAGACTCCCCTTGGAGGCAGATACGCAGTATTTT. It translates to CASSPRLPLEADTQYF.

In this sample, this clonotype turned up many times. The V call is TRBV10-3, the J call TRBJ1-6, with D maybe TRBD1 (5 bases). Germline assignment: CDR1 ENHRY and CDR2 SYGVKD. Trimming shortened V by 6 bases and J by 9 bases, and 18 bases separated the two germline ends. The CDR3 has 15 residues. CDR3 residues: CAIRGQGTSGSPLHF. DNA of the CDR3: TGTGCCATCAGGGGCCAGGGTACTAGTGGTTCACCCCTCCACTTT.

This clonotype was counted between two and nine times. The CDR3 sequence: CASSPYQVSPTDTQYF. In DNA form, the CDR3 reads TGTGCCAGCAGCCCCTACCAAGTTTCCCCCACAGATACGCAGTATTTT. The chain joins TRBV7-2 to TRBJ2-3, with D unresolved. Per the germline V gene, CDR1 is SGHTA and CDR2 is FQGNSA. V lost 5 bases to trimming and J lost 2 bases, with 17 bases between them. The CDR3 sequence is 16 residues long.